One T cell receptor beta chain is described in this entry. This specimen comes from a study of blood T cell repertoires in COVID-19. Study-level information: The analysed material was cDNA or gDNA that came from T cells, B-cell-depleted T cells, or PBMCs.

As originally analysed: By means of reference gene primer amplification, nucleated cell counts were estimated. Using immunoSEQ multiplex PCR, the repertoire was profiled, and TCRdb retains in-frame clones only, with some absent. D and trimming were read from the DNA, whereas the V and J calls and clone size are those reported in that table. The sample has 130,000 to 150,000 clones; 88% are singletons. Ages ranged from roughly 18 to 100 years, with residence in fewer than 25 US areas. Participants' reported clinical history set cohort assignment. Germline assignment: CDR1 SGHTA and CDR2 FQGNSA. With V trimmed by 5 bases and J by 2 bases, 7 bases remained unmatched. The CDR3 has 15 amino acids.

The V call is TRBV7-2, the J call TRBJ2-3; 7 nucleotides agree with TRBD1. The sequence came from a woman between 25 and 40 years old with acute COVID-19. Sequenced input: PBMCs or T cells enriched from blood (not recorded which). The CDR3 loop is CASSPYRGHTDTQYF. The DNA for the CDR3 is TGTGCCAGCAGCCCATACAGGGGACACACAGATACGCAGTATTTT.